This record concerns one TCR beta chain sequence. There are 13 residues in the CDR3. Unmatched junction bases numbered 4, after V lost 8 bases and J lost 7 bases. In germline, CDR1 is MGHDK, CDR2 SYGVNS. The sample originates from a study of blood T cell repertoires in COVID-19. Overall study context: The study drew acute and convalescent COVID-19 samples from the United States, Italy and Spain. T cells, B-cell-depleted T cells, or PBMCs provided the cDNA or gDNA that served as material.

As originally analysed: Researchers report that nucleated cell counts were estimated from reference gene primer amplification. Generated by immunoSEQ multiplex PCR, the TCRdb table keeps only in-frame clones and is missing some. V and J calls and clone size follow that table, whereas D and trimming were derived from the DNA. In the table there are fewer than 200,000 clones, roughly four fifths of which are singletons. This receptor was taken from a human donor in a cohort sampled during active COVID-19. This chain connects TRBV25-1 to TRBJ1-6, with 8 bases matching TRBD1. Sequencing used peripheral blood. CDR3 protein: CASQGQGNSPLHF. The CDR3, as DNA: TGTGCCAGCCAAGGACAGGGCAATTCACCCCTCCACTTT.